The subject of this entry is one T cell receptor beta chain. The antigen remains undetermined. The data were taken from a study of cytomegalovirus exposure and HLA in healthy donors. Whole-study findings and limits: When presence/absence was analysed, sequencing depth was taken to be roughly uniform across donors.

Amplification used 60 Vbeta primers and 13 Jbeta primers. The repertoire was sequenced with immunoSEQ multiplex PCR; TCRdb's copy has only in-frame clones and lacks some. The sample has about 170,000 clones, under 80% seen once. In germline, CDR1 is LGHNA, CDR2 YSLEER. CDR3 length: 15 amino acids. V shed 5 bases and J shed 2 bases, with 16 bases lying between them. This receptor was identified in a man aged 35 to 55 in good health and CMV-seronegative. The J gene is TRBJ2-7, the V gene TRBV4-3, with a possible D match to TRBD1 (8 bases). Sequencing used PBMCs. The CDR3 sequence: CASSVRTGGAYEQYF. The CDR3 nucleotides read TGCGCCAGCAGCGTAAGAACAGGGGGGGCCTACGAGCAGTACTTC.